This TCR beta chain was captured in a study of T cell responses to AZD1222 COVID-19 vaccine. Study-level findings and limits: None of the repertoires were sampled until the peak T cell response had passed. The donors showed a predominance of white British ancestry and of females, with possible underestimation of clonal diversity.

A note on this clone: The antigen is unknown.

Assay: immunoSEQ multiplex PCR; the TCRdb copy retains only in-frame clones and omits some. The sample records under 150,000 clones, roughly 90% being singletons. This clonotype was sampled from an adult in good health. This specimen was peripheral blood, taken on day 0 of AZD1222 vaccination.

The CDR3 loop is CASSRDDVLYGYTF. The CDR3 DNA follows: TGTGCCAGTAGTAGGGATGACGTCCTCTATGGCTACACCTTC. The chain uses TRBV19 and TRBJ1-2, with unresolved D. The CDR3 sequence is 14 residues long. Germline V gene sequence: CDR1 LNHDA, CDR2 SQIVND (reference sequence). V was pared by 4 bases and J by 4 bases, with 13 bases between.